Listed here is a single T cell receptor (beta chain). This specimen comes from a study of T cells expressing NK-cell markers. The TCR beta cDNA came from 5'RACE template switching with UMIs. With the 5' RACE reads reprocessed, TCRdb shows one record per CDR3 protein and no DNA. The listing contains 500,000 to 600,000 distinct CDR3 sequences. The length of the CDR3 is 16 residues. Germline V gene lookup returns CDR1 SGHDT and CDR2 YYEEEE. The J gene is TRBJ2-2, the V gene TRBV5-6. The sequence came from a man younger than 30 in good health. Sequences were obtained from blood T cells: a sorted CD56 or NKG2C T cell subset, CD4+ or CD8+ T cells, or bulk PBMC T cells (not recorded which). CDR3: CASSSGLAANTGELFF.